This entry features one TCR beta chain sequence. The antigen remains unidentified. This specimen belongs to a study of T cells in localized non-small cell lung cancer. Germline V lookup: CDR1 SGHDT, CDR2 YYEEEE. The J segment lost 4 bases and the V segment lost 4 bases, leaving 5 bases of the junction unmatched. This CDR3 has 14 residues. Here immunoSEQ multiplex PCR was the method, and the copy in TCRdb shows in-frame clones only, minus some. The sample has about 72,000 clones, roughly 86% seen once. General study results and limits: Uninvolved adjacent lung showed higher T cell clonality than tumor.

The clonotype originates from a female donor aged 60 or older with stage I lung adenocarcinoma. This sequence joins TRBV5-6 and TRBJ1-2; 9 bases line up with TRBD1. The sequencing here drew on peripheral blood, taken before any cancer treatment. The CDR3 region is CASSRTGVGYGYTF. CDR3 bases: TGTGCCAGCAGCAGGACAGGGGTGGGCTATGGCTACACCTTC.